This TCR beta chain was sequenced for a study of blood T cell repertoires in COVID-19. This clone occurred once. The V end was cut by 1 base, the J end by 8 bases, with 14 bases between. Germline V gene data show CDR1 as LGHDT and CDR2 as YNNKEL (reference sequence). The CDR3 contains 14 residues. The protocol was immunoSEQ multiplex PCR, while the TCRdb copy is restricted to in-frame clones and leaves out a portion. The sample lists 110,000 to 150,000 clones, 85% to 90% occurring once. The TCR originated in a woman of 80 years or more with acute or convalescent COVID-19. J is TRBJ1-1 and V is TRBV3-1 (or the pseudogene TRBV3-2); D remains unclear. Sequencing was performed on peripheral blood. The CDR3 nucleotides read TGTGCCAGCAGCCAAGGACAAATTGGGTCCGAAGCTTTCTTT. Translation: CASSQGQIGSEAFF.